This T cell receptor beta chain stems from a study of CD8 T cells in ankylosing spondylitis. V gave up 6 bases and J gave up 7 bases; unmatched junction bases: 11. Germline loops: CDR1 SGHRS, CDR2 YFSETQ. CDR3 length: 15 residues. Worth noting for this clonotype: The antigen remains undetermined.

TCRdb re-called the 5' RACE reads with MiXCR, one entry per CDR3 protein. The sample consists of more than 250,000 distinct CDR3 sequences, 7.5% to 9% of them appearing once. Findings and limits, study-wide: Characteristic, it appeared, of ankylosing spondylitis blood was a TCR beta motif of roughly eight highly homologous variants.

This clonotype was sampled from a male donor with ankylosing spondylitis. The chain combines TRBV5-1 with TRBJ2-1; 9 positions agree with TRBD1. The sample was blood, either unsorted or a sorted T cell fraction (not recorded which). The DNA for the CDR3 is TGCGCCAGCACCTCAATACAGGGGGCGATGAATGAGCAGTTCTTC. Protein sequence: CASTSIQGAMNEQFF.